This TCR beta chain was observed in a study of vaccination effects on CD4 cells after COVID-19. Sequenced by immunoSEQ multiplex PCR; TCRdb stores in-frame clones only, minus some. The profile shows roughly 70,000 clones, 76% of them singletons. Germline values: CDR1 SGHAT, CDR2 FQNNGV. This CDR3 is 15 amino acids long. Trimming removed 4 bases from V and 4 bases from J; junction bases left unmatched: 8. Using viral peptide pools, the ViraFEST assay grew out antigen-specific CD4+ T cells prior to sequencing. Researchers isolated CD4+ T cells once approximately 10 days of culture had elapsed. The vaccine given was either BNT162b2 or mRNA-1273, in two doses. For each well, roughly 2 million PBMC were cultured with about 10 IU/ml IL-2 and about 9.1 ug/ml peptides. As regards this clone: The antigen remains undetermined.

Regarding the study as a whole: Healthy vaccinees' vaccine-induced clones included only 1 of 255 cross-reacting with common cold coronaviruses. Few convalescent patients and no early post-infection timepoints were included in the study.

The origin of this receptor is a human donor who received a COVID-19 vaccine. The genes are TRBV11-2 and TRBJ1-2, with 8 nucleotides matching TRBD1. The sample consisted of CD4+ T cells from PBMCs cultured with HCoV-OC43 spike peptides, taken after COVID-19 vaccination. Regarding subset: HCoV-OC43 spike overlapping peptide pool stimulation. CDR3 nucleotide sequence: TGTGCCAGCAGCTCAGACAGGGGCTACCCCTATGGCTACACCTTC. Translating gives CASSSDRGYPYGYTF.